This TCR beta chain was documented in a study of control samples from healthy donors and cancer patients. Method: immunoSEQ multiplex PCR; TCRdb's copy keeps in-frame clones and lacks some. The table records roughly 450,000 clones, around 90% of them present only once. The V gene lost 5 bases and the J gene lost 7 bases, with 15 bases spanning the gap. CDR3 length: 15 amino acids. Germline CDR1 MNHEY, CDR2 SMNVEV (reference sequence). Sequenced material: PBMCs. The sequence came from a man aged 40-49 years with head and neck cancer. This chain links TRBV27 with TRBJ1-6, with a weak D call TRBD1 (6 bases). CDR3 region: CASSPGGAGNSPLHF. CDR3 DNA sequence: TGTGCCAGCAGTCCCGGGGGGGCGGGAAATTCACCCCTCCACTTT.